This entry describes one T cell receptor (beta chain). Donors were grouped by their self-reported clinical history. Before being deemed recovered, Cohort 3 donors had two negative PCRs, clearance, or symptom resolution. Authors' processing steps: Estimates of nucleated cell counts were drawn from the amplification of reference gene primers. Sequencing was performed with immunoSEQ multiplex PCR; in TCRdb, only in-frame clones are kept and a portion is missing. Clonal size and the V and J genes are those of that table, whereas D and trimming came from the DNA. This sample has approximately 120,000 clones, with over 80% found just once. The record originates from a study of blood T cell repertoires in COVID-19. Across the study: Samples representing acute and convalescent COVID-19 were sourced from the United States, Italy and Spain.

Losses at the gene ends were 0 bases for V and 2 bases for J; bases not matched to a gene: 0. The CDR3 spans 16 residues. Per germline, CDR1 LGHDT and CDR2 YNNKEL (reference sequence). The TCR sequence derives from a young man who had recovered from COVID-19. Sequences were obtained from PBMCs or T cells enriched from blood (not recorded which). This chain links TRBV3-1 (or the pseudogene TRBV3-2) with TRBJ2-6, with 8 bases that match TRBD2. The CDR3, as DNA: TGTGCCAGCAGCCAAGATAGCGGGGCTGGGGCCAACGTCCTGACTTTC. Translation gives CASSQDSGAGANVLTF.